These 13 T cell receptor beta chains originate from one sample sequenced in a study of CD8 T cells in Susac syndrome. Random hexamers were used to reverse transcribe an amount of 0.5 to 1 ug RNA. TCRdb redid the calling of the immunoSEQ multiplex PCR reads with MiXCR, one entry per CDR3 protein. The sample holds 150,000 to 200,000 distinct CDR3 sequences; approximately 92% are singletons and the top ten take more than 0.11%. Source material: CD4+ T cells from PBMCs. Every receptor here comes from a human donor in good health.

In DNA, the CDR3 is TGTGCCAGCAGCCCCCCCGACCAGTTACTGAACACTGAAGCTTTCTTT. It translates to CASSPPDQLLNTEAFF. The chain uses TRBV28 and TRBJ1-1; D ambiguous. This CDR3 region has 16 residues. V lost 6 bases and J lost 0, with 17 bases in between. Germline CDR1 reads MDHEN; CDR2 reads SYDVKM.

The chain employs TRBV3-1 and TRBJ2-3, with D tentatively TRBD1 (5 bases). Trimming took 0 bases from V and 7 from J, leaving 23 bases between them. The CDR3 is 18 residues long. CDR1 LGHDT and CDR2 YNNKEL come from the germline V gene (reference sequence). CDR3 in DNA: TGTGCCAGCAGCCAAGATAGGGTCAACTGGGGCAGGGTCAATACGCAGTATTTT. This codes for CASSQDRVNWGRVNTQYF.

The CDR3 bases are TGCAGTGCTAGAAAGAGTGACAGGGGGAACACCGGGGAGCTGTTTTTT. Its translation: CSARKSDRGNTGELFF. The chain employs TRBV20-1 and TRBJ2-2; 8 nucleotides agree with TRBD1. Germline V CDR1 and CDR2: DFQATT, SNEGSKA (reference sequence). The V segment lost 2 bases and the J segment 1 base; nucleotides outside the gene matches: 6. This CDR3 region has 16 residues.

The DNA for the CDR3 is TGTGCCAGCAGTTTTAACAGGGCTAACACTGAAGCTTTCTTT. Its protein product is CASSFNRANTEAFF. The genes are TRBV6-2 or TRBV6-3 and TRBJ1-1; tentative D call: TRBD1 (6 bases). V was clipped by 4 bases and J by 2 bases, with 11 bases between them. Germline V gene data show CDR1 as MNHEY and CDR2 as SVGEGT. There are 14 residues in the CDR3.

The CDR3 sequence: CASSSLLREQYF. CDR3 nucleotide sequence: TGTGCCAGCAGTTCCCTACTCCGGGAGCAGTACTTC. The chain combines TRBV6-5 with TRBJ2-7; no clear D gene. The CDR3 consists of 12 residues. Germline loops: CDR1 MNHEY, CDR2 SVGAGI. The germline V and J ends were trimmed by 4 bases and 7 bases, with 11 bases remaining between them.

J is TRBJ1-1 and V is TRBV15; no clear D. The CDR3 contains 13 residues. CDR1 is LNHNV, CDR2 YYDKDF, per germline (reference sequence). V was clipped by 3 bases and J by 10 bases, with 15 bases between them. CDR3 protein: CATSSQPNAAAFF. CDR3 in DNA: TGTGCCACCAGCAGCCAGCCAAACGCGGCAGCTTTCTTT. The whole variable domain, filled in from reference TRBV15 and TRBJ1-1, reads DAMVIQNPRYQVTQFGKPVTLSCSQTLNHNVMYWYQQKSSQAPKLLFHYYDKDFNNEADTPDNFQSRRPNTSFCFLDIRSPGLGDTAMYLCATSSQPNAAAFFGQGTRLTVV.

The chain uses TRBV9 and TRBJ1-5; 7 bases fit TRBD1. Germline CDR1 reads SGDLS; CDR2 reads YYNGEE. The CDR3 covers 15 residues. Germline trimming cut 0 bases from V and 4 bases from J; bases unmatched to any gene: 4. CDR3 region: CASSVGGQSNQPQHF. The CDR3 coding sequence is TGTGCCAGCAGCGTAGGGGGACAGAGTAATCAGCCCCAGCATTTT.

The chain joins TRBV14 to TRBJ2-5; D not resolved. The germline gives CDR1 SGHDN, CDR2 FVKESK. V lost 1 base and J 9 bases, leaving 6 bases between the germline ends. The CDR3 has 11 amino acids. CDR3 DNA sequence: TGTGCCAGCAGCCAAGGGGTCCCCCAGTACTTC. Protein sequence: CASSQGVPQYF.

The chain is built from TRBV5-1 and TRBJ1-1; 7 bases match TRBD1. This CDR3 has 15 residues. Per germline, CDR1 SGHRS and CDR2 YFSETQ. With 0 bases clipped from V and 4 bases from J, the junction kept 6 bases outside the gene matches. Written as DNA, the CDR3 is TGCGCCAGCAGCTTGGAGGGGGCGCTAGGCACTGAAGCTTTCTTT. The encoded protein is CASSLEGALGTEAFF.

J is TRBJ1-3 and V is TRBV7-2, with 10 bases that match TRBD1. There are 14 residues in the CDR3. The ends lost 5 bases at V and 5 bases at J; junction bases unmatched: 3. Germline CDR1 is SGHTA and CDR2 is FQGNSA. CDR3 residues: CASSPGQGRNTIYF. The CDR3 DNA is TGTGCCAGCAGCCCGGGACAGGGGAGAAACACCATATATTTT.

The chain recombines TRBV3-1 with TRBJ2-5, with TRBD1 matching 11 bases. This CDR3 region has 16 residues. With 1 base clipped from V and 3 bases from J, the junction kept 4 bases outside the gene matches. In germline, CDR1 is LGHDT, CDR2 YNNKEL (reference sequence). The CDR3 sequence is CASSQGRTGGEETQYF. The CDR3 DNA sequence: TGTGCCAGCAGCCAAGGTCGGACAGGGGGCGAAGAGACCCAGTACTTC.

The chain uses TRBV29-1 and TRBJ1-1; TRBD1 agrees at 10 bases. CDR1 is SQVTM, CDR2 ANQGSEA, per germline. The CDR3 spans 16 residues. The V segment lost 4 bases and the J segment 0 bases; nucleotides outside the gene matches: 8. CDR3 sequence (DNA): TGCAGCGTTGCGGACAGGGGGGACCCGGTGAACACTGAAGCTTTCTTT. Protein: CSVADRGDPVNTEAFF.

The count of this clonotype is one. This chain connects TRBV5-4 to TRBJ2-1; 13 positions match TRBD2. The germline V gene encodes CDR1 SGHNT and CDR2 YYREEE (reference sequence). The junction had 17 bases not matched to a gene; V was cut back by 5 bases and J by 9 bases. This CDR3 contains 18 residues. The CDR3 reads CASRAGTSGAAGVGEQFF. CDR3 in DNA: TGTGCCAGCAGGGCCGGGACTAGCGGGGCGGCTGGAGTGGGTGAGCAGTTCTTC.